This T cell receptor beta chain was sequenced during a study of PD-1 blockade in mismatch repair-deficient tumors. Libraries were prepared by immunoSEQ multiplex PCR; TCRdb keeps only in-frame clonotypes and omits some of them. The top ten clones hold around 11% of a sample with some 130,000 clones, approximately 91% of them seen once. In germline, CDR1 is SGHNT, CDR2 YYREEE (reference sequence). CDR3 length: 16 amino acids. Trimming took off 4 bases at V and 2 bases at J, with 18 bases between the two ends. Overall study results and limits: After pembrolizumab, tumor-resident clones rose rapidly, then generally contracted before radiologic responses.

Remarks on this clone: Its target is unknown.

The chain carries TRBV5-4 and TRBJ2-5; tentative D call: TRBD2 (5 bases). This clonotype was obtained from an adult with mismatch repair-deficient cancer. Sequencing used peripheral blood, obtained 70 to 72 weeks after starting pembrolizumab. The CDR3 spells CASSAPDSLGQETQYF. The CDR3 DNA reads as TGTGCCAGCAGCGCCCCGGACTCTTTGGGTCAAGAGACCCAGTACTTC. The complete variable domain, with remaining parts taken from reference TRBV5-4 and TRBJ2-5, reads ETGVTQSPTHLIKTRGQQVTLRCSSQSGHNTVSWYQQALGQGPQFIFQYYREEENGRGNFPPRFSGLQFPNYSSELNVNALELDDSALYLCASSAPDSLGQETQYFGPGTRLLVL.